This is a list of T cell receptor beta chains from one sample in a study of blood T cells in healthy people across ages. TCRdb re-derived calls from the 5' RACE reads in MiXCR, one entry per CDR3 protein. This sample has 1.6 million or so distinct CDR3 sequences, with almost 35% found just once. The sequenced sample was blood. The receptors originated from a woman in her thirties in good health. The CDR3 runs from the conserved cysteine through the conserved F or W. D genes are given only for firm matches. Clone size is stated in some rows and not others, as once, few, many or a class when expanded.

CDR3 DNA: TGTGCCAGCAGCCCCCCCCCCACGTGGGATGAGCAGTTCTTC
CDR3 protein: CASSPPPTWDEQFF
clone size: NA
D gene: NA
J gene: TRBJ2-1
V gene: TRBV7-2
CDR3 length: 14

CDR3 DNA: TGTGCCAGCAGCCCCGAGGGAGGGGCCAACACTGAAGCTTTCTTT
CDR3 protein: CASSPEGGANTEAFF
clone size: NA
D gene: NA
J gene: TRBJ1-1
V gene: TRBV12-3/TRBV12-4
CDR3 length: 15

CDR3 DNA: TGCAGTGCTAGAGATCCGGCCAGACGCAGTCGAGGAACTGAAGCTTTCTTT
CDR3 protein: CSARDPARRSRGTEAFF
clone size: NA
D gene: NA
J gene: TRBJ1-1
V gene: TRBV20-1
CDR3 length: 17

CDR3 DNA: TGTGCCAGCTCCAATATGGCTAGCACAGATACGCAGTATTTT
CDR3 protein: CASSNMASTDTQYF
clone size: few
D gene: NA
J gene: TRBJ2-3
V gene: TRBV12-3/TRBV12-4
CDR3 length: 14

CDR3 DNA: TGCAGTGCTAGAGATCCGGGGAATCAGCCCCAGCATTTT
CDR3 protein: CSARDPGNQPQHF
clone size: many
D gene: NA
J gene: TRBJ1-5
V gene: TRBV20-1
CDR3 length: 13

CDR3 DNA: TGTGCCAGCAGCCCCGGGGGACTCCTAGATACTTATACGCAGTATTTT
CDR3 protein: CASSPGGLLDTYTQYF
clone size: NA
D gene: NA
J gene: TRBJ2-3
V gene: TRBV9
CDR3 length: 16

CDR3 DNA: TGTGCCAGCAGCGTAAGGAGCTCTGGGGCCAGCGCCCTGACTTTC
CDR3 protein: CASSVRSSGASALTF
clone size: NA
D gene: NA
J gene: TRBJ2-6
V gene: TRBV9
CDR3 length: 15

CDR3 DNA: TGTGCCAGCAGTTTAAACGGCAGGGGAAACACTGAAGCTTTCTTT
CDR3 protein: CASSLNGRGNTEAFF
clone size: NA
D gene: NA
J gene: TRBJ1-1
V gene: TRBV12-3/TRBV12-4
CDR3 length: 15

CDR3 DNA: TGCGGCGCCACAGCGGGACCAGGGAACAATGAGCAGTTCTTC
CDR3 protein: CGATAGPGNNEQFF
clone size: NA
D gene: TRBD2
J gene: TRBJ2-1
V gene: TRBV29-1
CDR3 length: 14

CDR3 DNA: TGCAGTGCTAGCGGGGGGCTCTACAATGAGCAGTTCTTC
CDR3 protein: CSASGGLYNEQFF
clone size: many
D gene: NA
J gene: TRBJ2-1
V gene: TRBV20-1
CDR3 length: 13